Included here is one T cell receptor beta chain sequence, with context. From blood CD8+ and CD4+ T cells, the TCR beta chain was sequenced. It was negative isolation that provided the CD8+ and CD4+ T cells, whereas TEMRA cells were enriched by FACS. The data originate from a study of CD8 T cells in Susac syndrome. Random hexamers served to reverse transcribe roughly 0.45 to 1 ug RNA. Amplification of TCR beta CDR3 was carried out by immunoSEQ multiplex PCR, which covered 54 Vbeta and 13 Jbeta segments. In TCRdb, the immunoSEQ multiplex PCR reads were re-called with MiXCR into one record per CDR3 protein. The table lists over 150,000 distinct CDR3 sequences, about 95% of them singletons. Per germline, CDR1 SGHAT and CDR2 FQNNGV. This CDR3 is built from 15 residues. With 6 bases clipped from V and 2 bases from J, the junction kept 6 bases outside the gene matches.

The receptor's source is a human donor with multiple sclerosis. V usage is TRBV11-2 and J usage is TRBJ1-2; 10 bases agree with TRBD1. Material for sequencing was CD4+ T cells from PBMCs. The CDR3: CASSPRDRGNYGYTF. The CDR3 DNA is TGTGCCAGCAGTCCCCGGGACAGGGGAAACTATGGCTACACCTTC.